This T cell receptor (beta chain) appears in the sequencing data of a study of naive and memory T cell subsets. Study observations and caveats: Possibly reflecting memory cells re-expressing CD45RA, a few larger clonotypes occurred in naive repertoires, especially CD8. TCR counts from RNA may reflect activation-linked expression changes. Gini index rose across naive, CM, EM and EMRA in CD4 and CD8. In naive cells, over 90% of TCR sequences were seen only once. There was no ground truth to check naive and memory subset results.

Only a few counts were recorded for this clonotype. Its specificity is not known. Both TRBC1 and TRBC2 were covered by a beta constant-region primer of two equimolar oligonucleotides. The ligated cDNA underwent four PCR rounds using SP2 and nested alpha and beta constant-region primers. Using its own MiXCR run on the UMI-ligation and nested PCR reads, TCRdb lists one record per CDR3 protein. The table has 150,000 or so distinct CDR3 sequences, roughly 23% seen once. This TCR was recovered from a human donor in good health. The sample taken for sequencing was naive CD4+ T cells from blood.

This CDR3 is CASSITGAKTQYF. As DNA, the CDR3 is TGTGCCAGCAGTATTACAGGGGCCAAGACCCAGTACTTC. The V and J genes are TRBV6-2 or TRBV6-3 and TRBJ2-5; TRBD1 matches 7 bases. The CDR3 covers 13 residues. The germline gives CDR1 MNHEY, CDR2 SVGEGT. With 5 bases clipped from V and 6 bases from J, the junction kept 6 bases outside the gene matches.